Sequencing of this T cell receptor (beta chain) was carried out in a study of blood T cell repertoires in COVID-19. The CDR3 runs to 14 residues. Germline assignment: CDR1 MGHDK and CDR2 SYGVNS. V shed 6 bases, J shed 3 bases, and the junction held 4 bases outside the gene matches. Clones were sequenced by immunoSEQ multiplex PCR, and TCRdb holds only the in-frame ones, with some missing. The table includes 250,000 to 400,000 clones, 85% to 90% detected once. Sequencing was performed on peripheral blood. The source is a woman in her 30s with COVID-19, enrolled during active disease. This sequence joins TRBV25-1 and TRBJ2-2, with 7 bases fitting TRBD2. Here the CDR3 reads CASRSGGDTGELFF. The CDR3 nucleotides read TGTGCCAGCAGATCGGGGGGAGACACCGGGGAGCTGTTTTTT.